The subject of this entry is one T cell receptor beta chain. The data originate from a study of CD8 T cells in Susac syndrome. As judged by recently defined diagnostic criteria, patients with Susac syndrome had definite or probable disease. The RNA input was 0.5 to 1 ug, and it was reverse transcribed with random hexamers. An immunoSEQ multiplex PCR generated amplified TCR beta CDR3 products spanning 54 Vbeta and 13 Jbeta. TCRdb re-called the immunoSEQ multiplex PCR reads through MiXCR, storing one row per CDR3 protein. The sample has about 100,000 distinct CDR3 sequences, approximately 95% seen once. CDR3 length: 15 residues. The ends lost 0 bases at V and 1 base at J; junction bases unmatched: 4. Germline V gene data show CDR1 as DFQATT and CDR2 as SNEGSKA (reference sequence).

The sample comprised CD8+ T cells from PBMCs. The sequence was obtained from a human donor with Susac syndrome. V and J are TRBV20-1 and TRBJ1-1, with 8 bases lining up with TRBD1. As DNA, the CDR3 is TGCAGTGCTAGAGATCCCGGGACAGGGAACACTGAAGCTTTCTTT. Protein sequence: CSARDPGTGNTEAFF.